This is a list of T cell receptor beta chains from one sample in a study of blood T cell repertoires in COVID-19. Profiling relied on immunoSEQ multiplex PCR, and the TCRdb table lists in-frame clones only, not all of them. Of about 210,000 clones in the sample, roughly 80% are singletons; the top ten hold approximately 8%. Source material: peripheral blood. The source is an elderly woman with COVID-19, enrolled during active disease. The conserved cysteine and the conserved F or W are not part of the CDR3 here.

v_gene	j_gene	len	CDR3aa
TRBV28	TRBJ1-2	15	ASRTWAGESRYSGYT
TRBV5-1	TRBJ1-1	13	ASSLEVGGFTEAF
TRBV29-1	TRBJ1-2	14	SVELSLGQRNYGYT
TRBV7-2	TRBJ2-3	12	ASSFASGTDTQY
TRBV19	TRBJ1-3	11	ASSRTDGNTIY
TRBV10-3	TRBJ2-2	14	AISESSGGNTGELF
TRBV12-3/TRBV12-4	TRBJ2-1	11	ASSLGQRGEQF
TRBV4-1	TRBJ2-2	17	ASSPSGGWDRGLSGELF
TRBV5-1	TRBJ1-2	13	ASSLARRTFDGYT
TRBV4-1	TRBJ2-1	13	ASSQAGGSYNEQF
TRBV18	TRBJ1-6	13	ASSPPGSPNSPLH
TRBV10-3	TRBJ2-1	11	AISSGGDKEQF
TRBV5-1	TRBJ1-2	12	ASSLDGTDTGYT
TRBV7-2	TRBJ2-1	13	ASSPSGGVYNEQF
TRBV19	TRBJ2-3	12	ASSDRGASDTQY
TRBV3-1/TRBV3-2	TRBJ1-3	13	ASSLTGGSGNTIY
TRBV9	TRBJ2-1	12	ASSPTSGYNEQF
TRBV2	TRBJ2-3	12	ASRAGGRENTQY
TRBV4-1	TRBJ1-2	11	ASSHDRTYGYT
TRBV2	TRBJ2-2	17	ASSIAGLAGDANTGELF
TRBV28	TRBJ2-1	11	ASSLRQNNEQF
TRBV12-5	TRBJ2-3	10	ASGPGADTQY
TRBV4-2	TRBJ2-1	15	ASSQGPQGSSYNEQF
TRBV5-5	TRBJ2-2	12	ASSPGQYTGELF
TRBV15	TRBJ1-1	12	ATKGAGVNTEAF